What follows are 25 T cell receptor beta chains derived from one specimen sequenced in a study of blood T cell repertoires in COVID-19. Here immunoSEQ multiplex PCR was the method, and the copy in TCRdb shows in-frame clones only, minus some. The table shows about 150,000 clones, with 83% occurring only once. Specimen: peripheral blood. These receptors all come from a woman aged 60-75 years with COVID-19, enrolled during active disease.

This chain uses TRBV5-5 with TRBJ1-1, with TRBD1 as a possible D gene (5 bases). Trimming left V 3 bases short and J 11 bases short, with 17 bases between. The CDR3 length is 13 residues. CDR1 is SGHKS and CDR2 is YYEKEE in the germline V gene (reference sequence). The CDR3 DNA reads as TGTGCCAGCAGCTCGGGAGTAACAGGTAGTGCTTTCTTT. This gives the protein CASSSGVTGSAFF.

The V call is TRBV5-4, the J call TRBJ2-7; D possibly corresponds to TRBD1 (7 bases). Trimming shortened V by 4 bases and J by 4 bases, and 15 bases separated the two germline ends. This CDR3 has 14 residues. Germline V lookup: CDR1 SGHNT, CDR2 YYREEE (reference sequence). The CDR3 loop reads CASSVRGQLYEQYV. The CDR3 DNA follows: TGTGCCAGCAGCGTGCGGGGACAGCTATACGAGCAGTACGTC.

This chain uses TRBV3-1 (or the pseudogene TRBV3-2) with TRBJ1-4; D perhaps matches TRBD1 (6 bases). Germline V gives CDR1 LGHDT, CDR2 YNNKEL (reference sequence). V was cut by 4 bases and J by 5 bases, with 14 bases left in between. CDR3 length equals 15 residues. The CDR3 DNA is TGTGCCAGCAGCCTCCAATGGGGGCCGAATGAAAAACTGTTTTTT. Protein sequence: CASSLQWGPNEKLFF.

The chain uses TRBV3-1 (or the pseudogene TRBV3-2) and TRBJ2-5, with 7 bases that match TRBD1. With 7 bases clipped from V and 5 bases from J, the junction kept 7 bases outside the gene matches. CDR3 length: 13 residues. CDR1 LGHDT and CDR2 YNNKEL come from the germline V gene (reference sequence). CDR3 protein: CASTTQGWETQYF. The CDR3, as DNA: TGTGCCAGCACCACACAGGGGTGGGAGACCCAGTACTTC.

This chain uses TRBV19 with TRBJ2-6; TRBD2 might be the D (5 bases). The CDR3 covers 14 residues. The germline V and J ends were trimmed by 9 bases and 0 bases, with 9 bases remaining between them. CDR1 is LNHDA, CDR2 SQIVND, per germline (reference sequence). In DNA, the CDR3 is TGTGCCAGCGGAACTAGCTCTGGGGCCAACGTCCTGACTTTC. Translating gives CASGTSSGANVLTF.

In its sample, this clone was seen once. This chain joins TRBV6-5 and TRBJ1-4; D gene uncertain. The CDR3 loop spans 13 amino acids. Trimming left V 2 bases short and J 12 bases short, with 13 bases between. The germline V gene has CDR1 MNHEY and CDR2 SVGAGI. This CDR3 is CASSYEADRELFF. CDR3 in DNA: TGTGCCAGCAGTTACGAAGCGGACCGGGAACTGTTTTTT.

CDR3 bases: TGTGCCAGCAGTGAATCGGGGACAGGGAATGGTGGCTACACCTTC. This codes for CASSESGTGNGGYTF. This sequence joins TRBV25-1 and TRBJ1-2, with 9 bases aligning to TRBD1. The CDR3 is 15 residues long. With V trimmed by 1 base and J by 7 bases, 7 bases remained unmatched. Germline-derived CDR1 and CDR2 are MGHDK and SYGVNS.

This sequence joins TRBV5-6 and TRBJ1-1, with 11 nucleotides matching TRBD1. After removal of 0 bases from V and 4 bases from J, the junction contained 14 bases not matched to a gene. There are 19 residues in the CDR3. Germline values: CDR1 SGHDT, CDR2 YYEEEE. In DNA form, the CDR3 reads TGTGCCAGCAGCTTGGCCAGCGTTTGGACAGGGGGCGAGGGCACTGAAGCTTTCTTT. This encodes CASSLASVWTGGEGTEAFF. Supplemented by reference TRBV5-6 and TRBJ1-1, the full variable domain reads DAGVTQSPTHLIKTRGQQVTLRCSPKSGHDTVSWYQQALGQGPQFIFQYYEEEERQRGNFPDRFSGHQFPNYSSELNVNALLLGDSALYLCASSLASVWTGGEGTEAFFGQGTRLTVV.

This chain links TRBV7-3 with TRBJ1-1, with a weak D call TRBD1 (5 bases). CDR1 is SGHTA and CDR2 is FQGTGA in the germline V gene. The CDR3 loop spans 14 amino acids. The V and J ends lost 7 bases and 5 bases respectively, with 17 bases between them. The CDR3 loop reads CASTTSGGSTEAFF. The CDR3, as DNA: TGTGCCAGCACCACCTCCGGGGGGAGTACTGAAGCTTTCTTT.

The chain joins TRBV13 to TRBJ1-3, with D possibly TRBD1 on 5 matching bases. CDR3 size: 16 residues. Germline V lookup: CDR1 PRHDT, CDR2 FYEKMQ (reference sequence). Deletions cut 0 bases from V and 0 bases from J, with 9 bases between. This chain's CDR3 is CASSLGYGGSGNTIYF. The CDR3 DNA is TGTGCCAGCAGCTTAGGCTACGGGGGCTCTGGAAACACCATATATTTT.

This sequence joins TRBV10-2 and TRBJ1-6; tentatively, D is TRBD1 (6 bases). V was cut by 6 bases and J by 10 bases, with 13 bases left in between. The CDR3 is 13 amino acids. The germline gives CDR1 WSHSY, CDR2 SAAADI. In DNA, the CDR3 is TGCGCCAGCAGCACAGGGATCCAGTCACCCCTCCACTTT. Translated, it gives CASSTGIQSPLHF.

The CDR3 DNA is TGTGCCATCAGGACAAAGAACACTGAAGCTTTCTTT. Translating it yields CAIRTKNTEAFF. The chain carries TRBV10-3 and TRBJ1-1; no definite D call. The CDR3 length is 12 residues. The germline V and J ends were trimmed by 6 bases and 1 base, with 6 bases remaining between them. The germline gives CDR1 ENHRY, CDR2 SYGVKD.

The V call is TRBV2, the J call TRBJ2-2; possible D gene TRBD1, 5 bases. Germline V lookup: CDR1 SNHLY, CDR2 FYNNEI. The CDR3 consists of 16 residues. Trimming took off 5 bases at V and 0 bases at J, with 13 bases between the two ends. In DNA, the CDR3 is TGTGCCAGCAGTTCGTTCAGGGCCCCGAACACCGGGGAGCTGTTTTTT. Protein product: CASSSFRAPNTGELFF. Full variable domain (rest looked up from reference TRBV2 and TRBJ2-2): EPEVTQTPSHQVTQMGQEVILRCVPISNHLYFYWYRQILGQKVEFLVSFYNNEISEKSEIFDDQFSVERPDGSNFTLKIRSTKLEDSAMYFCASSSFRAPNTGELFFGEGSRLTVL.

This clone was detected only once. The chain joins TRBV7-3 to TRBJ1-1, with a weak D call TRBD1 (6 bases). The germline gives CDR1 SGHTA, CDR2 FQGTGA. Trimming left V 3 bases short and J 0 bases short, with 14 bases between. The CDR3 loop spans 16 amino acids. The CDR3 loop is CASSLLPGTLNTEAFF. Here the CDR3 DNA reads TGTGCCAGCAGCTTGCTCCCCGGGACATTGAACACTGAAGCTTTCTTT.

J is TRBJ1-2 and V is TRBV7-9; 8 positions agree with TRBD1. The CDR3 is 15 residues long. Germline loops: CDR1 SEHNR, CDR2 FQNEAQ (reference sequence). J was trimmed by 7 bases and V by 5 bases; bases with no gene match: 12. CDR3 sequence: CASSENTDRGSGYTF. Here the CDR3 DNA reads TGTGCCAGCAGCGAGAATACCGACAGGGGCAGTGGCTACACCTTC.

The rearrangement joins TRBV7-9 to TRBJ2-1, with TRBD2 as a possible D gene (6 bases). Looked up from germline, CDR1 is SEHNR and CDR2 is FQNEAQ (reference sequence). The CDR3 extends over 16 amino acids. The V end lost 1 base, the J end lost 0 bases, and 10 bases lay between the germline ends. The CDR3 region has the DNA TGTGCCAGCAGCTTAGAGCGGGCCAGCTCCTACAATGAGCAGTTCTTC. Protein sequence: CASSLERASSYNEQFF. Looking up the rest from reference TRBV7-9 and TRBJ2-1 gives the full variable domain: DTGVSQNPRHKITKRGQNVTFRCDPISEHNRLYWYRQTLGQGPEFLTYFQNEAQLEKSRLLSDRFSAERPKGSFSTLEIQRTEQGDSAMYLCASSLERASSYNEQFFGPGTRLTVL.

This clone was observed a single time. The chain combines TRBV5-1 with TRBJ1-1; tentatively, D is TRBD1 (5 bases). V gave up 3 bases and J gave up 4 bases, with 13 bases separating them. CDR1 is SGHRS and CDR2 is YFSETQ in the germline V gene. The length of the CDR3 is 14 residues. The CDR3 DNA reads as TGCGCCAGCAGCTACACGATGGGGGGCACTGAAGCTTTCTTT. Translated, it gives CASSYTMGGTEAFF.

V usage is TRBV5-1 and J usage is TRBJ2-3, with 11 bases matching TRBD2. Unmatched junction bases numbered 4, after V lost 4 bases and J lost 3 bases. Germline values: CDR1 SGHRS, CDR2 YFSETQ. The CDR3 totals 15 residues. In DNA form, the CDR3 reads TGCGCCAGCAGCCAACTAGCGGGAGATACAGATACGCAGTATTTT. This encodes CASSQLAGDTDTQYF.

This chain joins TRBV7-2 and TRBJ2-3; D unclear. The CDR3 covers 15 residues. V gave up 1 base and J gave up 0 bases, with 8 bases separating them. The V gene's germline CDR1 is SGHTA and CDR2 FQGNSA. CDR3: CASSLGSPSTDTQYF. The CDR3, as DNA: TGTGCCAGCAGCTTAGGTTCCCCTAGCACAGATACGCAGTATTTT. The variable domain in full, completed from reference TRBV7-2 and TRBJ2-3, reads GAGVSQSPSNKVTEKGKDVELRCDPISGHTALYWYRQSLGQGLEFLIYFQGNSAPDKSGLPSDRFSAERTGGSVSTLTIQRTQQEDSAVYLCASSLGSPSTDTQYFGPGTRLTVL.

The J gene is TRBJ1-5, the V gene TRBV7-9; D uncertain. V was shortened by 4 bases and J by 5 bases, with 6 bases between the two germline ends. CDR3 length: 12 amino acids. Germline assignment: CDR1 SEHNR and CDR2 FQNEAQ (reference sequence). CDR3 sequence reads: CASSYRDQPQHF. CDR3 nucleotide sequence: TGTGCCAGCAGCTACCGGGATCAGCCCCAGCATTTT.

The chain has TRBV18 and TRBJ1-1; TRBD1 is a possible D gene (5 bases). The germline CDR1 and CDR2 sequences are KGHSH and LQKENI. The CDR3 runs to 15 residues. V was clipped by 6 bases and J by 1 base, with 15 bases between them. The CDR3 DNA reads TGTGCCAGCTCCCAAAATCCAACAGGGAACACTGAAGCTTTCTTT. It specifies CASSQNPTGNTEAFF.

J is TRBJ2-7 and V is TRBV18; 7 nucleotides agree with TRBD1. This CDR3 has 12 residues. Germline CDR1 reads KGHSH; CDR2 reads LQKENI. The junction had 4 bases not matched to a gene; V was cut back by 4 bases and J by 7 bases. DNA of the CDR3: TGTGCCAGCTCACAGGGGGCCGGGGAGCAGTACTTC. Its protein is CASSQGAGEQYF. The full variable domain, completed using reference TRBV18 and TRBJ2-7, is NAGVMQNPRHLVRRRGQEARLRCSPMKGHSHVYWYRQLPEEGLKFMVYLQKENIIDESGMPKERFSAEFPKEGPSILRIQQVVRGDSAAYFCASSQGAGEQYFGPGTRLTVT.

This clone showed up just a few times. The chain recombines TRBV7-8 with TRBJ1-3, with unresolved D. V lost 1 base and J lost 4, with 8 bases in between. From germline, CDR1 is SGHVS and CDR2 FQNEAQ. The CDR3 contains 14 residues. This CDR3 is CASSLEAVGNTIYF. In nucleotides, the CDR3 is TGTGCCAGCAGCTTAGAAGCGGTCGGAAACACCATATATTTT.

The genes are TRBV12-3 or TRBV12-4 and TRBJ2-3; 9 bases agree with TRBD1. Germline trimming cut 6 bases from V and 4 bases from J; bases unmatched to any gene: 2. The CDR3 is 13 amino acids. This chain's CDR3 is CASRGQGADTQYF. In DNA form, the CDR3 reads TGTGCCAGCAGGGGACAGGGAGCAGATACGCAGTATTTT.

The rearrangement joins TRBV10-3 to TRBJ1-2; D is ambiguous. Deletions cut 8 bases from V and 8 bases from J, with 9 bases between. Germline V gene sequence: CDR1 ENHRY, CDR2 SYGVKD. The CDR3 runs 10 residues. The CDR3 reads CAIRAGGYTF. CDR3 DNA: TGTGCCATCCGGGCGGGGGGCTACACCTTC.